A single sample gave rise to the 2 T cell receptor beta chains below, sequenced in a study of blood T cell repertoires in COVID-19. Sequenced by immunoSEQ multiplex PCR; TCRdb stores in-frame clones only, minus some. The sample gives a few hundred thousand clones, approximately 90% of which show up once; about 3% is in the top ten. The specimen was peripheral blood. These receptors all come from a woman aged 25 to 39 with active or convalescent COVID-19.

The chain employs TRBV6-5 and TRBJ1-6, with D possibly matching TRBD1 (5 bases). The CDR3 spans 14 residues. Between the trimmed V and J ends, which lost 6 bases and 10 bases, there was a span of 16 bases. From germline, CDR1 is MNHEY and CDR2 SVGAGI. The CDR3 spells CASRKQALGSPLHF. Written as DNA, the CDR3 is TGTGCCAGCAGAAAACAGGCCCTAGGGTCACCCCTCCACTTT.

The rearrangement joins TRBV30 to TRBJ2-7, with D perhaps matching TRBD1 (6 bases). V was clipped by 1 base and J by 3 bases, with 7 bases between them. Per germline, CDR1 GTSNPN and CDR2 SVGIG (reference sequence). This CDR3 is 12 amino acids long. The CDR3, as DNA: TGTGCCTGGAGTGCACAGGGCTACGAGCAGTACTTC. Encoded protein: CAWSAQGYEQYF. Looking up the rest from reference TRBV30 and TRBJ2-7 gives the full variable domain: SQTIHQWPATLVQPVGSPLSLECTVEGTSNPNLYWYRQAAGRGLQLLFYSVGIGQISSEVPQNLSASRPQDRQFILSSKKLLLSDSGFYLCAWSAQGYEQYFGPGTRLTVT.